This TCR beta chain was sequenced during a study of blood T cell repertoires in COVID-19. The wider study: Samples of COVID-19 (acute and convalescent) were obtained from the United States, Italy and Spain.

In the authors' methods: By means of reference gene primer amplification, nucleated cell counts were estimated. Clones were sequenced by immunoSEQ multiplex PCR, and TCRdb holds only the in-frame ones, with some missing. The V and J calls and clone size come from that table; D and trimming were worked out from the DNA. The sample has some 57,000 clones, more than 85% seen once. In its sample, this clone was seen a few times. V shed 5 bases and J shed 2 bases, with 21 bases lying between them. Germline-derived CDR1 and CDR2 are MRHNA and SNTAGT. CDR3 size: 17 residues. Sequenced: peripheral blood. This sequence was found in a man aged 50 to 59 with active COVID-19. This chain connects TRBV6-4 to TRBJ1-2; D gene uncertain. CDR3 nucleotide sequence: TGTGCCAGCAGTAAACGCGCCACCCAGACACAGAACTATGGCTACACCTTC. This sequence encodes CASSKRATQTQNYGYTF.